This TCR beta chain derives from a study of T cells after yellow fever vaccination. The trim removed 7 bases at V and 4 bases at J, leaving 6 bases unmatched. The CDR3 has 14 amino acids. This clonotype was seen at least ten times. TCRdb used MiXCR to reprocess the 5' RACE reads, holding one entry per CDR3 protein. The data show approximately 580,000 distinct CDR3 sequences, approximately 16% seen once. The genes are TRBV12-3 or TRBV12-4 and TRBJ2-3, with TRBD2 matching 9 bases. Sequenced here: PBMCs, sampled 5 days after the first yellow fever vaccination. The receptor was derived from a man between 18 and 35 years old who received the YFV17D yellow fever vaccine. CDR3 bases: TGTGCCAGCACCCAGCGCGGGGGGGCAGATACGCAGTATTTT. It is translated as CASTQRGGADTQYF.